This passage covers 23 T cell receptor beta chains from one sample sequenced in a study of CDR3 diversity in severe acne. MiXCR, run by TCRdb on the PCR reads, gives a single entry per CDR3 protein. The sample carries more than 70,000 distinct CDR3 sequences, roughly 52% recorded once. Source material: blood. These receptors all come from a male donor in good health, serving as a control.

This clonotype was observed many times. The chain employs TRBV29-1 and TRBJ2-3; 7 bases match TRBD1. Germline loops: CDR1 SQVTM, CDR2 ANQGSEA. V was pared by 2 bases and J by 4 bases, with 6 bases of the junction left unmatched. This CDR3 spans 14 amino acids. As DNA, the CDR3 is TGCAGCGTTGAATGGGCAGGGGGACCAGATACGCAGTATTTT. It codes for CSVEWAGGPDTQYF.

This clonotype was detected many times. The genes are TRBV5-1 and TRBJ1-1; D remains unclear. CDR3 length: 15 residues. V shed 0 bases and J shed 1 base, with 10 bases lying between them. In germline, CDR1 is SGHRS, CDR2 YFSETQ. The CDR3 DNA reads as TGCGCCAGCAGCTTGGGTACTTCAGGGAACACTGAAGCTTTCTTT. It encodes CASSLGTSGNTEAFF.

This clonotype was seen a few times. The rearrangement links TRBV29-1 to TRBJ1-2; 7 bases are a match to TRBD1. The J segment lost 3 bases and the V segment lost 7 bases, leaving 5 bases of the junction unmatched. The CDR3 extends over 12 amino acids. Germline V CDR1 and CDR2: SQVTM, ANQGSEA. The DNA for the CDR3 is TGCAGCGGCCGGGACAGCGACTATGGCTACACCTTC. This encodes CSGRDSDYGYTF.

The sample holds one count of this clonotype. The chain links TRBV7-9 to TRBJ2-7; 8 positions agree with TRBD2. CDR3 size: 16 residues. Trimming cost V 5 bases and J 0 bases; bases outside gene matches: 9. The germline V gene has CDR1 SEHNR and CDR2 FQNEAQ (reference sequence). The CDR3, as DNA: TGTGCCAGCAGCCACCAGAGCGGGAGTACCTCCTACGAGCAGTACTTC. Protein sequence: CASSHQSGSTSYEQYF. Drawing the rest from reference TRBV7-9 and TRBJ2-7, the complete variable domain is DTGVSQNPRHKITKRGQNVTFRCDPISEHNRLYWYRQTLGQGPEFLTYFQNEAQLEKSRLLSDRFSAERPKGSFSTLEIQRTEQGDSAMYLCASSHQSGSTSYEQYFGPGTRLTVT.

This chain joins TRBV5-1 and TRBJ2-7; 9 bases are shared with TRBD1. This CDR3 contains 15 residues. Unmatched junction bases numbered 4, after V lost 0 bases and J lost 3 bases. In germline, CDR1 is SGHRS, CDR2 YFSETQ. The CDR3 DNA follows: TGCGCCAGCAGCTTGGGGACAGGGGATAGCTACGAGCAGTACTTC. This gives the protein CASSLGTGDSYEQYF.

This clonotype was found many times. The V and J genes are TRBV10-3 and TRBJ2-5; TRBD2 agrees at 14 bases. CDR3 size: 15 residues. CDR1 is ENHRY, CDR2 SYGVKD, per germline. The trim removed 5 bases at V and 8 bases at J, leaving 7 bases unmatched. The DNA for the CDR3 is TGTGCCATCAGTCCCGGACTAGCGGGGGGAAGCACCCAGTACTTC. Translation: CAISPGLAGGSTQYF.

The gene calls are TRBV19 and TRBJ2-1, with 11 bases fitting TRBD2. This CDR3 region has 14 residues. The V gene's germline CDR1 is LNHDA and CDR2 SQIVND (reference sequence). Trimming cost V 6 bases and J 9 bases; bases outside gene matches: 7. CDR3 bases: TGTGCCAGTAGCAGACTAGCGGGACTCAGTGAGCAGTTCTTC. This codes for CASSRLAGLSEQFF. The full variable domain, with the rest looked up from reference TRBV19 and TRBJ2-1, is DGGITQSPKYLFRKEGQNVTLSCEQNLNHDAMYWYRQDPGQGLRLIYYSQIVNDFQKGDIAEGYSVSREKKESFPLTVTSAQKNPTAFYLCASSRLAGLSEQFFGPGTRLTVL.

This chain joins TRBV2 and TRBJ1-1; D unresolved. This CDR3 region has 13 residues. V was cut by 2 bases and J by 11 bases, with 15 bases left in between. The germline gives CDR1 SNHLY, CDR2 FYNNEI. The CDR3 DNA follows: TGTGCCAGCAGTGAATCGCAGTACCTGCCCGCTTTCTTT. Amino acids: CASSESQYLPAFF.

V gene TRBV12-3 or TRBV12-4 combines with J gene TRBJ1-5; 9 bases align to TRBD1. This CDR3 spans 15 amino acids. J lost 7 bases, V lost 4 bases, and 8 bases had no gene match. The CDR3: CASSSGQGSKQPQHF. CDR3 DNA: TGTGCCAGCAGTTCGGGACAGGGTTCCAAGCAGCCCCAGCATTTT.

This clonotype was seen a single time. This CDR3 fails to terminate in the conserved phenylalanine or tryptophan, so it likely reflects a read error. The chain carries TRBV28 and TRBJ2-3; 11 bases line up with TRBD1. Germline values: CDR1 MDHEN, CDR2 SYDVKM. CDR3 length: 18 amino acids. V was pared by 4 bases and J by 0 bases, with 9 bases of the junction left unmatched. For the CDR3, the DNA is TGTGCCAGCAGTTCCACCGGGACAGGGGGGATCAGCACAGATACGCAGTATCTT. Translation: CASSSTGTGGISTDTQYL.

This CDR3 is CAIRGGGSNEQFF. As DNA, the CDR3 is TGTGCCATCAGGGGCGGGGGAAGCAATGAGCAGTTCTTC. This chain connects TRBV6-1 to TRBJ2-1, with D perhaps matching TRBD2 (7 bases). Germline V gene data show CDR1 as MNHNS and CDR2 as SASEGT. The CDR3 totals 13 residues. V lost 10 bases and J 6 bases, leaving 16 bases between the germline ends.

The V gene is TRBV11-3, the J gene TRBJ2-3; D remains ambiguous. CDR3 size: 14 residues. V lost 6 bases and J 2 bases, leaving 12 bases between the germline ends. Germline CDR1 and CDR2: SGHNT and YENEEA. CDR3 residues: CASRKEPPTDTQYF. CDR3 nucleotides: TGTGCCAGCAGAAAAGAACCCCCCACAGATACGCAGTATTTT.

This clonotype was seen more than once but under ten times. V and J are TRBV29-1 and TRBJ1-1, with TRBD1 as a possible D gene (5 bases). The CDR3 consists of 11 residues. V was shortened by 6 bases and J by 7 bases, with 12 bases between the two germline ends. Germline V gives CDR1 SQVTM, CDR2 ANQGSEA. The CDR3 nucleotides read TGCAGCGTCGCGGGGGTGGGTGAAGCTTTCTTT. Its translation is CSVAGVGEAFF. The full variable domain, rest sourced from reference TRBV29-1 and TRBJ1-1, is SAVISQKPSRDICQRGTSLTIQCQVDSQVTMMFWYRQQPGQSLTLIATANQGSEATYESGFVIDKFPISRPNLTFSTLTVSNMSPEDSSIYLCSVAGVGEAFFGQGTRLTVV.

The gene calls are TRBV24-1 and TRBJ2-6, with D unclear. The germline V gene encodes CDR1 KGHDR and CDR2 SFDVKD. V lost 4 bases to trimming and J lost 1 base, with 7 bases between them. The CDR3 runs 15 residues. The CDR3 DNA is TGTGCCACCAGTGAGGTCGGTTCTGGGGCCAACGTCCTGACTTTC. Translation gives CATSEVGSGANVLTF.

The chain combines TRBV19 with TRBJ2-7; a weak D match, TRBD1 (5 bases). Germline CDR1 is LNHDA and CDR2 is SQIVND (reference sequence). CDR3 size: 14 residues. The V end was cut by 5 bases, the J end by 0 bases, with 11 bases between. CDR3 nucleotide sequence: TGTGCCAGTAGTTGGGGCAGGTCCTCCTACGAGCAGTACTTC. As protein: CASSWGRSSYEQYF.

This clonotype appeared a single time. The junction differs from germline at one of its ends, possibly a read error. The chain couples TRBV7-3 to TRBJ1-1; TRBD1 might be the D (5 bases). CDR1 SGHTA and CDR2 FQGTGA come from the germline V gene. The CDR3 totals 14 residues. The CDR3 sequence is CASSQVGGNTEAFF. The CDR3 DNA sequence: TGTGCCAGCAGCCAAGTTGGGGGGAACACTGAGGCTTTCTTT.

A remark on this clonotype: A much larger clone lies a single base off, so this may be a read error. The chain has TRBV24-1 and TRBJ2-1, with 7 bases fitting TRBD2. The J segment lost 4 bases and the V segment lost 7 bases, leaving 6 bases of the junction unmatched. Germline V gives CDR1 KGHDR, CDR2 SFDVKD. The CDR3 is made up of 14 amino acids. CDR3 amino acids: CATSLWGGYNEQFF. The CDR3 nucleotides are TGTGCCACCAGCTTGTGGGGGGGATACAATGAGCAGTTCTTC.

The V gene is TRBV2, the J gene TRBJ2-5; possible D gene TRBD2, 6 bases. Trimming took off 10 bases at V and 2 bases at J, with 14 bases between the two ends. Germline values: CDR1 SNHLY, CDR2 FYNNEI. CDR3 length: 13 amino acids. CDR3 sequence: CAIAGSWQETQYF. DNA for the CDR3: TGTGCCATCGCCGGGAGCTGGCAAGAGACCCAGTACTTC.

This clonotype was picked up many times. The chain has TRBV29-1 and TRBJ2-1; no firm D call. CDR3 length equals 13 residues. Germline CDR1 SQVTM, CDR2 ANQGSEA. Trimming stripped 3 bases from V and 1 base from J, with 7 bases between. CDR3 in amino acids: CSVDWRSYNEQFF. As DNA, the CDR3 is TGCAGCGTTGACTGGCGGTCCTACAATGAGCAGTTCTTC.

The rearrangement joins TRBV12-3 or TRBV12-4 to TRBJ2-1; 10 bases map to TRBD2. The CDR3 is 15 amino acids. V was clipped by 5 bases and J by 4 bases; unmatched bases: 5. The CDR3 is CASSTSGTKYNEQFF. CDR3 in DNA: TGTGCCAGCAGTACTAGCGGGACGAAGTACAATGAGCAGTTCTTC.

This clonotype was recorded many times. The missing conserved phenylalanine or tryptophan at the end of this CDR3 makes a read error likely. The rearrangement joins TRBV20-1 to TRBJ2-7, with unresolved D. From germline, CDR1 is DFQATT and CDR2 SNEGSKA (reference sequence). This CDR3 comprises 14 residues. The V end was cut by 0 bases, the J end by 3 bases, with 12 bases between. CDR3 in amino acids: CSAREFMSYYEQYL. DNA for the CDR3: TGCAGTGCTAGAGAGTTTATGTCTTACTACGAGCAGTACCTC.

This clonotype has ten or more counts. The chain joins TRBV24-1 to TRBJ2-5, with TRBD2 matching over 7 bases. Germline V gives CDR1 KGHDR, CDR2 SFDVKD. The ends lost 4 bases at V and 5 bases at J; junction bases unmatched: 6. The CDR3 runs to 14 residues. Here the CDR3 reads CATSDPGRGETQYF. The CDR3 nucleotides are TGTGCCACCAGTGACCCCGGGCGGGGGGAGACCCAGTACTTC.

This clonotype showed up just a few times. V is TRBV19 and J is TRBJ1-6, with D hard to call. V was trimmed by 8 bases and J by 9 bases, leaving 8 bases between them. CDR1 LNHDA and CDR2 SQIVND come from the germline V gene (reference sequence). The CDR3 has 11 amino acids. The CDR3 spells CASRGSSPLHF. CDR3 nucleotide sequence: TGTGCCAGTCGGGGAAGTTCACCCCTCCACTTT.